Reported below is one TCR beta chain. Its cognate antigen is unknown. The PCR employed 60 Vbeta primers together with 13 Jbeta primers. Only in-frame clones appear in the TCRdb table, and some are missing; sequencing was by immunoSEQ multiplex PCR. The sample has roughly 130,000 clones, 80% seen once. Donors counted as nominally healthy when sampled, yet unrecorded immune exposures were likely. This specimen belongs to a study of cytomegalovirus exposure and HLA in healthy donors. Regarding the study as a whole: The authors listed around 150 TCR beta chains as cytomegalovirus-associated. With further analysis later on, most CMV-associated TCR beta chains appeared HLA-restricted. There were some public TCRs occurring in many donors, but most TCR sequences were rare.

With 4 bases removed from V and 2 bases from J, the gap between germline ends came to 15 bases. Germline V gives CDR1 MNHEY, CDR2 SVGAGI. The CDR3 is 15 amino acids. The sequencing input was PBMCs. This TCR was sampled from a man aged 30 to 45 in good health and CMV-seronegative. The rearrangement joins TRBV6-5 to TRBJ2-7, with D perhaps matching TRBD1 (5 bases). For the CDR3, the DNA is TGTGCCAGCAGTTCCCCTGGGGCCCTCGCCTACGAGCAGTACTTC. Encoded protein: CASSSPGALAYEQYF.